The 7 T cell receptor beta chains presented below share a single source sample, sequenced in a study of T cells in Graves' hyperthyroidism and ophthalmopathy. Amplification of TCR beta CDR3 regions used RNA as the template. The HTBI primer set was used in a first-round RT-PCR of the TCR CDR3. TCRdb analysed the multiplex PCR reads with MiXCR anew, one entry per CDR3 protein. This table has 600,000 or so distinct CDR3 sequences, around 45% appearing once. The sequenced material came from peripheral blood or thyroid tissue (not recorded which). Every receptor here comes from a woman between 18 and 29 years old with Graves' hyperthyroidism.

The V and J genes are TRBV2 and TRBJ1-1; D unclear. Germline V gene data show CDR1 as SNHLY and CDR2 as FYNNEI. Trimming cost V 2 bases and J 5 bases, with 15 bases left between them. The CDR3 contains 15 residues. The CDR3 spells CASSEQREGRTEAFF. The CDR3 DNA reads TGTGCCAGCAGTGAACAGCGGGAGGGTAGGACTGAAGCTTTCTTT.

The rearrangement links TRBV29-1 to TRBJ1-1; no clear D gene. The V gene lost 8 bases and the J gene lost 1 base, with 14 bases spanning the gap. The CDR3 length is 13 residues. Germline-derived CDR1 and CDR2 are SQVTM and ANQGSEA. CDR3 in DNA: TGCAGCCTCAAAGCAGCAGAGAACACTGAAGCTTTCTTT. It yields the protein CSLKAAENTEAFF.

Ten or more counts support this clonotype. The chain joins TRBV2 to TRBJ1-4; weak D call: TRBD1 (5 bases). The V gene's germline CDR1 is SNHLY and CDR2 FYNNEI. This CDR3 region has 13 residues. The V end lost 6 bases, the J end lost 5 bases, and 10 bases lay between the germline ends. CDR3 sequence reads: CASSIGQNEKLFF. The CDR3 nucleotides read TGTGCCAGCAGCATAGGACAAAATGAAAAACTGTTTTTT.

This clonotype was detected many times. This rearrangement joins TRBV29-1 to TRBJ1-1; 10 bases are a match to TRBD1. CDR1 SQVTM and CDR2 ANQGSEA come from the germline V gene. The CDR3 length is 11 residues. The ends lost 7 bases at V and 10 bases at J; junction bases unmatched: 6. CDR3 coding DNA: TGCAGCGCACGACAGGGGGCGGGAGCTTTCTTT. Protein sequence: CSARQGAGAFF.

The chain links TRBV20-1 to TRBJ1-5, with a possible D match to TRBD1 (6 bases). Per the germline V gene, CDR1 is DFQATT and CDR2 is SNEGSKA (reference sequence). This CDR3 is 14 amino acids long. Between the trimmed V and J ends, which lost 5 bases and 3 bases, there was a span of 14 bases. The CDR3 DNA is TGCAGTGCTTCTCCGACAGGTCCCAATCAGCCCCAGCATTTT. Translated: CSASPTGPNQPQHF.

Remarks on this clonotype: A much larger clone differs by one base, so this may be a read error. The chain couples TRBV7-2 to TRBJ1-3, with D possibly TRBD1 on 5 matching bases. The germline V gene has CDR1 SGHTA and CDR2 FQGNSA. CDR3 length equals 15 residues. The DNA for the CDR3 is TGTGCCAGCAGTTCCACAGGTCTCTCTGGAGACACCATATATTTT. Encoded protein: CASSSTGLSGDTIYF.

The chain carries TRBV9 and TRBJ1-4, with unresolved D. Looked up from germline, CDR1 is SGDLS and CDR2 is YYNGEE. V was cut by 4 bases and J by 5 bases, with 15 bases left in between. This CDR3 contains 15 residues. The CDR3 loop is CASSHEGRRNEKLFF. The CDR3 coding sequence is TGTGCCAGCAGCCATGAGGGAAGGAGGAATGAAAAACTGTTTTTT.